A single sample is the source of the 17 T cell receptor beta chains below, sequenced in a study of cytomegalovirus exposure and HLA in healthy donors. Sequencing used immunoSEQ multiplex PCR; TCRdb keeps in-frame clones, though not all of them. This sample has about 340,000 clones, with more than 80% found just once. Sequencing was carried out using PBMCs. The receptors originated from a woman aged 18-29 years in good health and CMV-seronegative.

The J gene is TRBJ2-1, the V gene TRBV9; D is perhaps TRBD2 (6 bases). V lost 0 bases to trimming and J lost 5 bases, with 9 bases between them. The CDR3 is 14 residues long. Germline V gene lookup returns CDR1 SGDLS and CDR2 YYNGEE. The CDR3 loop is CASSVGGENNEQFF. The CDR3 coding sequence is TGTGCCAGCAGCGTAGGCGGGGAAAACAATGAGCAGTTCTTC.

This chain connects TRBV13 to TRBJ1-2; the match to TRBD1 covers 8 bases. This CDR3 spans 16 amino acids. Germline V lookup: CDR1 PRHDT, CDR2 FYEKMQ (reference sequence). V trimming: 3 bases; J trimming: 4 bases; junction bases outside the gene matches: 10. The CDR3 is CASSFLPPGTGYGYTF. The DNA of the CDR3 is TGTGCCAGCAGCTTCCTTCCCCCCGGGACAGGCTATGGCTACACCTTC. Variable domain in full (rest from reference TRBV13 and TRBJ1-2): AAGVIQSPRHLIKEKRETATLKCYPIPRHDTVYWYQQGPGQDPQFLISFYEKMQSDKGSIPDRFSAQQFSDYHSELNMSSLELGDSALYFCASSFLPPGTGYGYTFGSGTRLTVV.

J is TRBJ2-1 and V is TRBV2; 8 bases agree with TRBD2. The CDR3 consists of 16 residues. V dropped 5 bases and J dropped 9; count of bases not matched to a gene: 15. The V gene's germline CDR1 is SNHLY and CDR2 FYNNEI. CDR3 DNA sequence: TGTGCCAGCAGTCGAAGCCGGGAGGGGCAATTTCGTGAGCAGTTCTTC. Translated, it gives CASSRSREGQFREQFF.

The chain couples TRBV29-1 to TRBJ2-3; 12 nucleotides align to TRBD2. CDR1 and CDR2 (germline): SQVTM, ANQGSEA. CDR3 length: 19 residues. V gave up 2 bases and J gave up 0 bases; unmatched junction bases: 12. The CDR3 region is CSVERRLAGDSTSTDTQYF. The CDR3 DNA reads as TGCAGCGTTGAAAGGAGACTAGCGGGAGATAGTACTAGCACAGATACGCAGTATTTT.

This clone is a singleton in its sample. The sample carries other DNA sequences with the same CDR3. The V call is TRBV7-3, the J call TRBJ2-2; the match to TRBD2 covers 7 bases. Per germline, CDR1 SGHTA and CDR2 FQGTGA. The CDR3 consists of 14 residues. Unmatched junction bases numbered 1, after V lost 0 bases and J lost 6 bases. CDR3 DNA sequence: TGTGCCAGCAGCTTAACCGCGGGGGCCGGGGAGCTGTTTTTT. Protein sequence: CASSLTAGAGELFF.

The chain couples TRBV27 to TRBJ2-2; the match to TRBD1 covers 10 bases. V lost 3 bases, J lost 3 bases, and 4 bases stayed unmatched. In germline, CDR1 is MNHEY, CDR2 SMNVEV (reference sequence). The CDR3 totals 16 residues. The CDR3 spells CASSLQTGGYTGELFF. The CDR3 bases are TGTGCCAGCAGTTTGCAGACAGGGGGCTACACCGGGGAGCTGTTTTTT.

This clone was picked up one time. Written as DNA, the CDR3 is TGCGCCAGCAGCCTCGGAATCTCTAGCGGGAGGTCGAACAATGAGCAGTTCTTC. This codes for CASSLGISSGRSNNEQFF. J is TRBJ2-1 and V is TRBV4-3, with 11 bases that match TRBD2. The CDR3 covers 18 residues. The J segment lost 5 bases and the V segment lost 4 bases, leaving 13 bases of the junction unmatched. Germline V gene lookup returns CDR1 LGHNA and CDR2 YSLEER.

V and J are TRBV5-6 and TRBJ2-1; TRBD2 agrees at 10 bases. Germline loops: CDR1 SGHDT, CDR2 YYEEEE. Trimming removed 0 bases from V and 1 base from J; junction bases left unmatched: 1. The CDR3 extends over 16 amino acids. Here the CDR3 DNA reads TGTGCCAGCAGCTTGGGGACTAGCGGATCCTACAATGAGCAGTTCTTC. It specifies CASSLGTSGSYNEQFF.

The V and J genes are TRBV11-2 and TRBJ2-5, with a possible D match to TRBD2 (5 bases). The germline V gene encodes CDR1 SGHAT and CDR2 FQNNGV. CDR3 length: 17 amino acids. Trimming cost V 1 base and J 4 bases, with 19 bases left between them. The chain's CDR3 is CASSLGLAPLGRETQYF. DNA of the CDR3: TGTGCCAGCAGCTTAGGGCTAGCCCCGTTAGGAAGAGAGACCCAGTACTTC.

CDR3 loop: CASSFGAMGSYEQYF. The CDR3 DNA follows: TGTGCCAGCAGTTTTGGAGCCATGGGCTCCTACGAGCAGTACTTC. The gene calls are TRBV27 and TRBJ2-7; D gene uncertain. This CDR3 is 15 amino acids long. V was pared by 3 bases and J by 0 bases, with 12 bases between. Germline V gene data show CDR1 as MNHEY and CDR2 as SMNVEV (reference sequence).

J is TRBJ2-1 and V is TRBV7-6, with 12 bases aligning to TRBD2. Per germline, CDR1 SGHVS and CDR2 FNYEAQ. V trimming: 5 bases; J trimming: 7 bases; junction bases outside the gene matches: 6. There are 15 residues in the CDR3. The CDR3 protein is CASSPTGLAGNEQFF. CDR3 in DNA: TGTGCCAGCAGCCCCACAGGACTAGCGGGAAATGAGCAGTTCTTC.

The V call is TRBV30, the J call TRBJ2-5; tentatively, D is TRBD2 (6 bases). CDR1 is GTSNPN and CDR2 is SVGIG in the germline V gene (reference sequence). The CDR3 is 13 residues long. V dropped 2 bases and J dropped 4 bases, with 11 bases sitting between them. CDR3 in DNA: TGTGCCTGGAGTCGGGACTTGTTAGAGACCCAGTACTTC. This gives the protein CAWSRDLLETQYF. Based on the CDR3 plus reference TRBV30 and TRBJ2-5, the full variable domain is SQTIHQWPATLVQPVGSPLSLECTVEGTSNPNLYWYRQAAGRGLQLLFYSVGIGQISSEVPQNLSASRPQDRQFILSSKKLLLSDSGFYLCAWSRDLLETQYFGPGTRLLVL.

V gene TRBV9 combines with J gene TRBJ2-2; 10 bases fit TRBD2. The trim removed 1 base at V and 7 bases at J, leaving 4 bases unmatched. The germline V gene encodes CDR1 SGDLS and CDR2 YYNGEE. The length of the CDR3 is 15 residues. CDR3 region: CASSVLAGEVGELFF. For the CDR3, the DNA is TGTGCCAGCAGCGTACTAGCGGGAGAGGTCGGGGAGCTGTTTTTT. Full variable domain (rest looked up from reference TRBV9 and TRBJ2-2): DSGVTQTPKHLITATGQRVTLRCSPRSGDLSVYWYQQSLDQGLQFLIQYYNGEERAKGNILERFSAQQFPDLHSELNLSSLELGDSALYFCASSVLAGEVGELFFGEGSRLTVL.

To note about this clone: Other DNA sequences within the sample encode an identical CDR3. V gene TRBV7-9 combines with J gene TRBJ2-7; TRBD1 matches 9 bases. The CDR3 totals 15 residues. Germline V gene lookup returns CDR1 SEHNR and CDR2 FQNEAQ (reference sequence). Germline trimming cut 0 bases from V and 2 bases from J; bases unmatched to any gene: 2. CDR3 in DNA: TGTGCCAGCAGCTTAGCGGGACAGGGCCCCTACGAGCAGTACTTC. This sequence encodes CASSLAGQGPYEQYF. The full variable domain, in which reference TRBV7-9 and TRBJ2-7 provide the parts outside the CDR3, is DTGVSQNPRHKITKRGQNVTFRCDPISEHNRLYWYRQTLGQGPEFLTYFQNEAQLEKSRLLSDRFSAERPKGSFSTLEIQRTEQGDSAMYLCASSLAGQGPYEQYFGPGTRLTVT.

The chain links TRBV7-2 to TRBJ1-2, with 8 positions matching TRBD1. Germline CDR1 reads SGHTA; CDR2 reads FQGNSA. The CDR3 length is 15 residues. V was pared by 5 bases and J by 1 base, with 6 bases of the junction left unmatched. The DNA of the CDR3 is TGTGCCAGCAGCGCCGGGACAGGAATTAACTATGGCTACACCTTC. It translates to CASSAGTGINYGYTF.

The sample holds a few counts of this clone. This sample also contains other DNA sequences that code for the same CDR3. V usage is TRBV28 and J usage is TRBJ1-1; a possible D gene is TRBD1 (5 bases). The CDR3 runs 14 residues. V was trimmed by 6 bases and J by 1 base, leaving 12 bases between them. Germline V gives CDR1 MDHEN, CDR2 SYDVKM. Here the CDR3 DNA reads TGTGCCAGCAGCCCCGGTACAGGGAACACTGAAGCTTTCTTT. Translated, it gives CASSPGTGNTEAFF.

The chain recombines TRBV7-3 with TRBJ2-2; D unclear. The germline V and J ends were trimmed by 5 bases and 1 base, with 14 bases remaining between them. CDR1 and CDR2 from the germline V gene are SGHTA and FQGTGA. The length of the CDR3 is 16 residues. Here the CDR3 DNA reads TGTGCCAGCAGCGCGAATAGTCCTCGGAACACCGGGGAGCTGTTTTTT. This translates into CASSANSPRNTGELFF.